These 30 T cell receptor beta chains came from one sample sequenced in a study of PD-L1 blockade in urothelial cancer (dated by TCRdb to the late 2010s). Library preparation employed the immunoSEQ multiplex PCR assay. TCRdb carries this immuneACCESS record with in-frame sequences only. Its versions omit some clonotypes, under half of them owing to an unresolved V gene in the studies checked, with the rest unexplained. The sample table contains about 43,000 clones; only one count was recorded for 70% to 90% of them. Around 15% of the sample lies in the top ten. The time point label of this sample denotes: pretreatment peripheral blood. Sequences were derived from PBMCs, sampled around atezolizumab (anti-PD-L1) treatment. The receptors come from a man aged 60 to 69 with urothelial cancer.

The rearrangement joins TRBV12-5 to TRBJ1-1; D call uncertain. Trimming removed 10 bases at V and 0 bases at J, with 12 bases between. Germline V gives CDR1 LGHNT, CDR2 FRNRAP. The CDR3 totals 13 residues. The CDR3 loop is CATSLNLNTEAFF. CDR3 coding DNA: TGTGCTACGAGCTTGAACTTGAACACTGAAGCTTTCTTT.

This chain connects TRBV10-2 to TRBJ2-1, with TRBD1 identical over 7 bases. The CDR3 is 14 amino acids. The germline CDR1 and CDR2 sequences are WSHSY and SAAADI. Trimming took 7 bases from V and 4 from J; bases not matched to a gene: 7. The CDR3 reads CASNPDRAYNEQFF. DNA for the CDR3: TGCGCCAGCAACCCCGACAGGGCGTACAATGAGCAGTTCTTC.

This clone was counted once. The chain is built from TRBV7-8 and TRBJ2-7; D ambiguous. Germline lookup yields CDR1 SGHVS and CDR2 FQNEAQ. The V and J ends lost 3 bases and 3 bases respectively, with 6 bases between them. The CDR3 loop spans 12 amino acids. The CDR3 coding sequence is TGTGCCAGCAGCTTGAACAACTACGAGCAGTACTTC. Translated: CASSLNNYEQYF. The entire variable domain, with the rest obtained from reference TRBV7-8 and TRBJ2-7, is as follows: GAGVSQSPRYKVAKRGQDVALRCDPISGHVSLFWYQQALGQGPEFLTYFQNEAQLDKSGLPSDRFFAERPEGSVSTLKIQRTQQEDSAVYLCASSLNNYEQYFGPGTRLTVT.

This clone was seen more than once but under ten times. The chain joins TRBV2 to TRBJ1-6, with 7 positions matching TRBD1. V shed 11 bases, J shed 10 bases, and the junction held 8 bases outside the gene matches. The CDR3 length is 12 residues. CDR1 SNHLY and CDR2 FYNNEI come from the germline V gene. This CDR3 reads CAGQVSYSPLHF. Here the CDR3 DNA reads TGTGCCGGACAGGTTAGCTACTCACCCCTCCACTTT.

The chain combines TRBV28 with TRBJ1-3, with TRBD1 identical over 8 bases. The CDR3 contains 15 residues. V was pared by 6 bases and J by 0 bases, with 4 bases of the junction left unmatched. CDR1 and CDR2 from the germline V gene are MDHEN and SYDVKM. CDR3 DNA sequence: TGTGCCAGCAGGGCCGGGACAGGCTCTGGAAACACCATATATTTT. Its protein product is CASRAGTGSGNTIYF.

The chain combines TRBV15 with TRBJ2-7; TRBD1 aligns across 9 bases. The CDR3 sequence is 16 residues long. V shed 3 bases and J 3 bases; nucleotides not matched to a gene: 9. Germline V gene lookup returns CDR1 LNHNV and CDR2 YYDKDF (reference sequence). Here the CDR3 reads CATSSRGGQGSYEQYF. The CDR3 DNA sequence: TGTGCCACCAGCAGCCGAGGGGGACAGGGAAGCTACGAGCAGTACTTC.

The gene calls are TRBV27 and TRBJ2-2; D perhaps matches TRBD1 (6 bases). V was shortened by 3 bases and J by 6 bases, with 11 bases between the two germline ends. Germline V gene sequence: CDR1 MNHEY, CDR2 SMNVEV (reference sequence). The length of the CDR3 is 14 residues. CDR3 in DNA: TGTGCCAGCAGTTTTGGGACATTGGCCGGGGAGCTGTTTTTT. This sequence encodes CASSFGTLAGELFF.

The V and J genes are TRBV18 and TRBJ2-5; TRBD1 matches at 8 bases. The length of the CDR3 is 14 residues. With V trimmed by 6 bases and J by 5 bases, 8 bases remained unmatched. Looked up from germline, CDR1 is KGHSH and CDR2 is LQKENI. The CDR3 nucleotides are TGTGCCAGCTCCGCCTACCGGGACAGGGAGACCCAGTACTTC. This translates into CASSAYRDRETQYF.

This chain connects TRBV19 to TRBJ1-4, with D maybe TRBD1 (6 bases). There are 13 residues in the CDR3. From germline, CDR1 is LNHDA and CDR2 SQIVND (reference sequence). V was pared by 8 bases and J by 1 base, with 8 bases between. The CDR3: CASGGQTNEKLFF. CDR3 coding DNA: TGTGCCAGTGGGGGACAAACTAATGAAAAACTGTTTTTT.

The DNA of the CDR3 is TGTGCCAGCACCCCTATCATGCGGGGAATAGGGGCATACAATGAGCAGTTCTTC. Its protein product is CASTPIMRGIGAYNEQFF. V gene TRBV6-7 combines with J gene TRBJ2-1; a weak D match, TRBD2 (6 bases). TRBV6-7 is flagged as an ORF with uncertain function. CDR3 length equals 18 residues. Trimming stripped 7 bases from V and 4 bases from J, with 26 bases between.

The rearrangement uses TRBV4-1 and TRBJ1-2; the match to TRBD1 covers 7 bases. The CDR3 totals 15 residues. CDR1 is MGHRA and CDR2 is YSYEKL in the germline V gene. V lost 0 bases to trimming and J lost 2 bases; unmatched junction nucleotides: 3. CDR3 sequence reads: CASSQDRDRNYGYTF. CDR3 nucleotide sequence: TGCGCCAGCAGCCAAGATCGGGACAGAAACTATGGCTACACCTTC.

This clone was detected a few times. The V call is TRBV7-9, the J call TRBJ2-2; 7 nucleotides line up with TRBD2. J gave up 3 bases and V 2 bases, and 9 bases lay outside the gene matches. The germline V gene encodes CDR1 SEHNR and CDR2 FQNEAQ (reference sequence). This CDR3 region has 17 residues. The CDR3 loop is CASSLWTLAPHTGELFF. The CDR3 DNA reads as TGTGCCAGCAGCTTATGGACACTAGCGCCACACACCGGGGAGCTGTTTTTT.

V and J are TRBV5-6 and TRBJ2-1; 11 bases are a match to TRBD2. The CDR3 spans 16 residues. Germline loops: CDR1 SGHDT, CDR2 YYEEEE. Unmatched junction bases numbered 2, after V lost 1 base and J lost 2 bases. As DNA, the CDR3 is TGTGCCAGCAGCTTGACTAGCGGGGGTACCTACAATGAGCAGTTCTTC. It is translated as CASSLTSGGTYNEQFF.

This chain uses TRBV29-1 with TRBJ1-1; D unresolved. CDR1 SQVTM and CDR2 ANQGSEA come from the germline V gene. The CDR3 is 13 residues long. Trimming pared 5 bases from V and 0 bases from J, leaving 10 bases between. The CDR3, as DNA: TGCAGCGTTCATGGGCCGTTGAACACTGAAGCTTTCTTT. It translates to CSVHGPLNTEAFF.

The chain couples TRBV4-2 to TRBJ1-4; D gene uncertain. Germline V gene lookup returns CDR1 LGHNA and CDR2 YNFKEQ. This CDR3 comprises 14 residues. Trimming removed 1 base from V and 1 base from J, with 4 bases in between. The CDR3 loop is CASSQAVTNEKLFF. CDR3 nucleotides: TGTGCCAGCAGCCAAGCAGTAACTAATGAAAAACTGTTTTTT.

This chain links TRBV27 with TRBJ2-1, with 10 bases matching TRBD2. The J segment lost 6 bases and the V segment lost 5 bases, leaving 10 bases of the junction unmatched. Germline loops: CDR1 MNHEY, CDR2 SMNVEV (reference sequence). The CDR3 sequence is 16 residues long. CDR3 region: CASSSGRLAGVNEQFF. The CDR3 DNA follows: TGTGCCAGCAGTAGTGGGCGGCTAGCGGGAGTCAATGAGCAGTTCTTC.

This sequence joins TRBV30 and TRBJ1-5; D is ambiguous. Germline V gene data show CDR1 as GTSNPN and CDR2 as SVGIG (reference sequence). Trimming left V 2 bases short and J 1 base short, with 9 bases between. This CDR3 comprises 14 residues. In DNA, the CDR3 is TGTGCCTGGAGTAGTTTCGGGAGCAATCAGCCCCAGCATTTT. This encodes CAWSSFGSNQPQHF.

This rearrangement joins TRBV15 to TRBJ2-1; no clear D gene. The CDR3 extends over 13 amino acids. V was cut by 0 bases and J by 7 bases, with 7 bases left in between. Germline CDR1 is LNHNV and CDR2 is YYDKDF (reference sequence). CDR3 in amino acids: CATSRDVANEQFF. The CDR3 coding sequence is TGTGCCACCAGCAGAGATGTTGCGAATGAGCAGTTCTTC.

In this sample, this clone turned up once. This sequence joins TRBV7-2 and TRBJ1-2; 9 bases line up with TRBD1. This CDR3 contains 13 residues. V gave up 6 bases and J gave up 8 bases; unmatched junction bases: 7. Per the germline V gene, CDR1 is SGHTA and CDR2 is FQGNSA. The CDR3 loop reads CASSPRQGGGYTF. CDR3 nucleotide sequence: TGTGCCAGCAGTCCCAGACAGGGGGGAGGCTACACCTTC. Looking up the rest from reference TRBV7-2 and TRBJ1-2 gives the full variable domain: GAGVSQSPSNKVTEKGKDVELRCDPISGHTALYWYRQSLGQGLEFLIYFQGNSAPDKSGLPSDRFSAERTGGSVSTLTIQRTQQEDSAVYLCASSPRQGGGYTFGSGTRLTVV.

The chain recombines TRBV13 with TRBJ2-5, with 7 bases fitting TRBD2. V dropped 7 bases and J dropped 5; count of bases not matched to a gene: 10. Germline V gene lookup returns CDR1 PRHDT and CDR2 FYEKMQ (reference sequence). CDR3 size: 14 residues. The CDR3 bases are TGTGCCAGCAATCTTCGGGGGGATCAGGAGACCCAGTACTTC. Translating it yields CASNLRGDQETQYF.

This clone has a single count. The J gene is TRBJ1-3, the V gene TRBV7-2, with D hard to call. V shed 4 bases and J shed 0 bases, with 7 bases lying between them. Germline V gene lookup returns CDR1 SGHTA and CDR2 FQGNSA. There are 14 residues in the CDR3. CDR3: CASSSPSSGNTIYF. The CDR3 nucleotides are TGTGCCAGCAGCTCACCGAGCTCTGGAAACACCATATATTTT.

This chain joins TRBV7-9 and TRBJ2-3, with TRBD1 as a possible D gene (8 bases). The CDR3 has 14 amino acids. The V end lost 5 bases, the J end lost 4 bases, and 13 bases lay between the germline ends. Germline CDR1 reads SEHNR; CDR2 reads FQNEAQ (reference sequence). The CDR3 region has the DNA TGTGCCAGCAGCATTACAGGGGGGGCAGATACGCAGTATTTT. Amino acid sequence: CASSITGGADTQYF.

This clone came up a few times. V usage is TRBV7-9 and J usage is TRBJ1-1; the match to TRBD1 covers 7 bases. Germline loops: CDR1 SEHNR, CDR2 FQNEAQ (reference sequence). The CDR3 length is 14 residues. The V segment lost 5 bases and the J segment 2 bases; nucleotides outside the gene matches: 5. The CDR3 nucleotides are TGTGCCAGCAGCGGACAGGTCGGAAACACTGAAGCTTTCTTT. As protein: CASSGQVGNTEAFF.

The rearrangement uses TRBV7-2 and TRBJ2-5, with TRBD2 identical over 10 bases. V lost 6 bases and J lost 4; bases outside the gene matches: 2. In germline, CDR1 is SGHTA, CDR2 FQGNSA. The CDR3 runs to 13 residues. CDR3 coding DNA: TGTGCCAGCAGGCTAGCGGGAGTAGAGACCCAGTACTTC. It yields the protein CASRLAGVETQYF.

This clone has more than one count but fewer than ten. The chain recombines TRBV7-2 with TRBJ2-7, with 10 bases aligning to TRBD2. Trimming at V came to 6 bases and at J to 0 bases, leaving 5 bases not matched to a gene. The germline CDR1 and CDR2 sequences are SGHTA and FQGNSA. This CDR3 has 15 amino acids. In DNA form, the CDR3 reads TGTGCCAGCAGGAGGGGACTAGCGACCTCCTACGAGCAGTACTTC. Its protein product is CASRRGLATSYEQYF.

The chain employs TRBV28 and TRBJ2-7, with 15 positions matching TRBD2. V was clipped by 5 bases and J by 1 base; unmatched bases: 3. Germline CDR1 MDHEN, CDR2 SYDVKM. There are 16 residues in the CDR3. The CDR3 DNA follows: TGTGCCAGCAGTCTAGGACTAGCGGGAGGGTCCTACGAGCAGTACTTC. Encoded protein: CASSLGLAGGSYEQYF.

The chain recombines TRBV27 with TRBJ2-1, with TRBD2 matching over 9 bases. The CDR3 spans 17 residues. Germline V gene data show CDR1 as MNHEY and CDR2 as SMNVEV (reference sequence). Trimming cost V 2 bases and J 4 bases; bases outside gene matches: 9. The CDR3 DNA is TGTGCCAGCAGTTTAAGGTTCGCGGGAGGGCCTTACAATGAGCAGTTCTTC. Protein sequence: CASSLRFAGGPYNEQFF.

This CDR3 is CASSPLAASETQYF. The DNA for the CDR3 is TGTGCCAGCTCACCACTGGCTGCATCTGAGACCCAGTACTTC. V gene TRBV18 combines with J gene TRBJ2-5, with D unresolved. Trimming cost V 1 base and J 5 bases, with 11 bases left between them. Looked up from germline, CDR1 is KGHSH and CDR2 is LQKENI. This CDR3 has 14 amino acids. The variable domain in full, with the rest retrieved from reference TRBV18 and TRBJ2-5, is NAGVMQNPRHLVRRRGQEARLRCSPMKGHSHVYWYRQLPEEGLKFMVYLQKENIIDESGMPKERFSAEFPKEGPSILRIQQVVRGDSAAYFCASSPLAASETQYFGPGTRLLVL.

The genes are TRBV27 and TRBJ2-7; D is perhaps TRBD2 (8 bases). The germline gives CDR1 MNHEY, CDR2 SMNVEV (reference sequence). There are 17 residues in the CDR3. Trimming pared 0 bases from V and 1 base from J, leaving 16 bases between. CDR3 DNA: TGTGCCAGCAGTTTATCCAGGGGGGCGGGGGGTTCCTACGAGCAGTACTTC. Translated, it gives CASSLSRGAGGSYEQYF.

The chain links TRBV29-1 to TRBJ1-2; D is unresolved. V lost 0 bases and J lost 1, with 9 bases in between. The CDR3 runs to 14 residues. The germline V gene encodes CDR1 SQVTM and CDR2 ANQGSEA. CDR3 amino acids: CSVEDVTINYGYTF. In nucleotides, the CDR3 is TGCAGCGTTGAAGATGTGACAATTAACTATGGCTACACCTTC. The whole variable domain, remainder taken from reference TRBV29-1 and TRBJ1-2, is SAVISQKPSRDICQRGTSLTIQCQVDSQVTMMFWYRQQPGQSLTLIATANQGSEATYESGFVIDKFPISRPNLTFSTLTVSNMSPEDSSIYLCSVEDVTINYGYTFGSGTRLTVV.